This TCR beta chain was identified during a study of blood T cell repertoires in COVID-19. TCRdb's copy holds only in-frame clones and misses some; the assay was immunoSEQ multiplex PCR. This table holds tens of thousands of clones, 80% to 90% found once. Germline values: CDR1 PRHDT, CDR2 FYEKMQ (reference sequence). This CDR3 has 14 amino acids. Trimming stripped 4 bases from V and 7 bases from J, with 17 bases between. The specimen sequenced was peripheral blood. The chain employs TRBV13 and TRBJ2-7; D is perhaps TRBD1 (5 bases). The receptor comes from an elderly woman with acute or convalescent COVID-19. CDR3 residues: CASSSRVGVGEQYF. DNA for the CDR3: TGTGCCAGCAGCTCCCGCGTAGGGGTGGGAGAGCAGTACTTC.